This T cell receptor (beta chain) was found in a study of blood T cell repertoires in COVID-19 (dated by TCRdb to 2018 to 2021). For context, the study as a whole: Samples covering the acute and convalescent phases of COVID-19 were provided by collaborators in the United States, Italy and Spain. A de-identified subject ID, COVID-19 status, age in years and sex were almost always included in the sample metadata. The repertoires were released in a freely available public database intended as a resource for research on the immune response to SARS-CoV-2. Samples came from the ongoing ImmuneRACE study (first 160 participants) plus 1,254 subjects from 6 global collaborators. Where available, HLA class I and class II types were taken from metadata supplied by the sample provider and were not determined by assay-based typing. The material from the prospective study consisted of cDNA or gDNA derived from T cells, B-cell-depleted T cells, or PBMCs. Deeply sampled blood TCRbeta repertoires from subjects exposed to, actively infected with, or recovered from COVID-19 were included in the dataset. What the work shows at the level of the full study, not this receptor alone: The quantity of clinical and demographic metadata differed by source and by participant and was supplied without curation.

TCRbeta CDR3 regions were amplified from genomic DNA using the immunoSEQ Assay, a bias-controlled multiplex PCR. The source study handled its data this way. Nucleated cell counts per sample were estimated from amplification of reference gene primers within the assay. Sequence reads were collapsed and filtered to measure the absolute abundance of every unique TCRbeta CDR3 rearrangement. For each sample, productive Simpson clonality was calculated as the square root of Simpson's diversity index over productive rearrangements. Sourced from immuneACCESS, this table was stored by TCRdb with only in-frame sequences that have V and J called. A share of the clones is absent; for the studies checked, an unresolved V gene accounts for under half, and the remainder has no known explanation. V and J calls plus clone size are reproduced from that table; the DNA served to infer D and trimming. The sample data list 100,000 to 150,000 clones, and about 90% of these were observed just once. Of the sample, approximately 3.6% falls within the top ten clones.

Each collaborating institution followed its own protocols to collect whole blood in K2EDTA tubes. For TCRbeta analysis, collaborators shipped samples as frozen whole blood, isolated PBMCs, or DNA extracted from either of those sample types. As to this clone: No cognate antigen has been identified for it. No base quality values were provided; no much bigger clone lies one nucleotide off.

The TCR sequence derives from a woman aged 60-75 years with acute or convalescent COVID-19. The source material was peripheral blood.

The DNA sequence is given as TGCGCCAGCAGCGGCGGGAGGCACCACGAGCAGTACTTC. Its protein product is CASSGGRHHEQYF. This sequence uses TRBV5-1 and TRBJ2-7; 8 junctional bases match TRBD2. The germline V gene provides CDR1 SGHRS and CDR2 YFSETQ. V trim: 4 bases; J trim: 5 bases; unmatched bases: 5. Spanning cysteine to phenylalanine, the CDR3 consists of 13 amino acids. Kept here is only the CDR3 DNA, which spans 39 bases and is read in frame from base 1.